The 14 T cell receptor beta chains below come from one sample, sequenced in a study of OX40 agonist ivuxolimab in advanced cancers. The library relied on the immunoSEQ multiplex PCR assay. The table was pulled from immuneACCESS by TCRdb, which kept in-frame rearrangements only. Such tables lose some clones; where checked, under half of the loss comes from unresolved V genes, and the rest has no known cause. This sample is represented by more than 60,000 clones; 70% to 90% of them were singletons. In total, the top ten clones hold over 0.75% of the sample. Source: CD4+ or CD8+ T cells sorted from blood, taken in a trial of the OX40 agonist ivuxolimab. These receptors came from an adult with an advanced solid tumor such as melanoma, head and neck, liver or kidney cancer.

The CDR3, as DNA: TGTGCCTGGATGAAGGGACTAGCGGGACTCGGCGAGCAGTACTTC. Its translation is CAWMKGLAGLGEQYF. The genes are TRBV30 and TRBJ2-7; 13 bases are shared with TRBD2. J gave up 6 bases and V 4 bases, and 9 bases lay outside the gene matches. The CDR3 runs 15 residues. Germline V gene lookup returns CDR1 GTSNPN and CDR2 SVGIG (reference sequence).

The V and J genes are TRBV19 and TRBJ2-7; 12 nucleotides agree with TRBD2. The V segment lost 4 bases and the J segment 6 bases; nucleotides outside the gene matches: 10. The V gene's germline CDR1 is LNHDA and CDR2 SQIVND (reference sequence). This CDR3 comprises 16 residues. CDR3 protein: CASSTAQLAGGFEQYF. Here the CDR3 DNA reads TGTGCCAGTAGTACGGCGCAACTAGCGGGGGGATTCGAGCAGTACTTC.

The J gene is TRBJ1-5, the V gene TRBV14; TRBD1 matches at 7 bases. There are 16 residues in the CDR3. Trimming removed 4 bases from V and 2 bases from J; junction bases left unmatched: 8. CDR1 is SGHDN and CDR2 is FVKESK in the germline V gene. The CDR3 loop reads CASSLPTGTGNQPQHF. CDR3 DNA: TGTGCCAGCAGCCTTCCGACAGGGACGGGCAATCAGCCCCAGCATTTT. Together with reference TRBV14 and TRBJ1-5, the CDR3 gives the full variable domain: EAGVTQFPSHSVIEKGQTVTLRCDPISGHDNLYWYRRVMGKEIKFLLHFVKESKQDESGMPNNRFLAERTGGTYSTLKVQPAELEDSGVYFCASSLPTGTGNQPQHFGDGTRLSIL.

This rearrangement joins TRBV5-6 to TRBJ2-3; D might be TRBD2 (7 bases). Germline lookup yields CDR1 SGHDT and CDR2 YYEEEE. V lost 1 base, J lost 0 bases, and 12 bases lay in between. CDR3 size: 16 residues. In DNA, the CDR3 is TGTGCCAGCAGCTTGTACGGCGGGGGCAGCACAGATACGCAGTATTTT. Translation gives CASSLYGGGSTDTQYF. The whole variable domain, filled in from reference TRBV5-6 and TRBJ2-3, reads DAGVTQSPTHLIKTRGQQVTLRCSPKSGHDTVSWYQQALGQGPQFIFQYYEEEERQRGNFPDRFSGHQFPNYSSELNVNALLLGDSALYLCASSLYGGGSTDTQYFGPGTRLTVL.

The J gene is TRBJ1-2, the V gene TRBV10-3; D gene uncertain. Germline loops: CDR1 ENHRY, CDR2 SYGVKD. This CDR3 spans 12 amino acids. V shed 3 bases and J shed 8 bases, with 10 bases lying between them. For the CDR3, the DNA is TGTGCCATCAGTGATTGGTCTAGCGGCTACACCTTC. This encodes CAISDWSSGYTF.

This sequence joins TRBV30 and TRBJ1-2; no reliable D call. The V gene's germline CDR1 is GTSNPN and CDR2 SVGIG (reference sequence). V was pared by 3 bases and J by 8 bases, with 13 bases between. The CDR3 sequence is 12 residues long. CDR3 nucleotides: TGTGCCTGGAGGGCAACGATTGGGGGCTACACCTTC. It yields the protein CAWRATIGGYTF.

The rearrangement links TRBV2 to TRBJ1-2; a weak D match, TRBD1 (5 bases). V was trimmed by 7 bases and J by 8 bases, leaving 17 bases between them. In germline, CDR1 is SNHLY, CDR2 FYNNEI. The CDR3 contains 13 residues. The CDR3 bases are TGTGCCAGCACCCGAAGACAGACAGTCGGCTACACCTTC. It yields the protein CASTRRQTVGYTF. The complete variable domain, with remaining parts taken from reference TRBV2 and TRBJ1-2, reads EPEVTQTPSHQVTQMGQEVILRCVPISNHLYFYWYRQILGQKVEFLVSFYNNEISEKSEIFDDQFSVERPDGSNFTLKIRSTKLEDSAMYFCASTRRQTVGYTFGSGTRLTVV.

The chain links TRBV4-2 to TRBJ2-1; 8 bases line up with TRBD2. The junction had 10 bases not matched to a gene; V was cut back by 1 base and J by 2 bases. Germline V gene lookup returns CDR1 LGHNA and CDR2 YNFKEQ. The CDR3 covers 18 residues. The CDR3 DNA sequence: TGTGCCAGCAGCCAAGGGGCCAGCGGGAGAGGACCCTACAATGAGCAGTTCTTC. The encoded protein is CASSQGASGRGPYNEQFF.

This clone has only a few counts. The CDR3 loop reads CASSLVTLAGGHNEQFF. The CDR3 nucleotides are TGTGCCAGCAGCTTAGTTACACTAGCGGGGGGCCATAATGAGCAGTTCTTC. This sequence joins TRBV13 and TRBJ2-1, with 12 bases matching TRBD2. V shed 1 base and J 7 bases; nucleotides not matched to a gene: 8. The CDR3 runs to 17 residues. Germline CDR1 is PRHDT and CDR2 is FYEKMQ (reference sequence).

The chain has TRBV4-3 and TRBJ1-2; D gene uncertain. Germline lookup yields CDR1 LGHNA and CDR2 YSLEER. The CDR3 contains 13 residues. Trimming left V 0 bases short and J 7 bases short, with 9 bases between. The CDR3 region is CASSQETKVGYTF. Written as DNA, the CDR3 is TGCGCCAGCAGCCAAGAGACTAAAGTTGGCTACACCTTC.

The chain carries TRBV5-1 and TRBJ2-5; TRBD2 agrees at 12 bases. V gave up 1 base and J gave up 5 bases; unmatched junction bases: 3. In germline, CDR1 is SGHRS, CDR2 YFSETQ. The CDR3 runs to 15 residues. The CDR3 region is CASSLQTSGGETQYF. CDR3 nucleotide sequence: TGCGCCAGCAGCTTGCAGACTAGCGGGGGCGAGACCCAGTACTTC.

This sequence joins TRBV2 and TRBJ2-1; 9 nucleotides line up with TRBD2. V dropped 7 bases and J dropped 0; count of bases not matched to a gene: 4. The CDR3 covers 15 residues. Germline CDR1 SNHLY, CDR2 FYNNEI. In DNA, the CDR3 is TGTGCCAGCAAACGGACTAGCGCCTCCTACAATGAGCAGTTCTTC. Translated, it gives CASKRTSASYNEQFF.

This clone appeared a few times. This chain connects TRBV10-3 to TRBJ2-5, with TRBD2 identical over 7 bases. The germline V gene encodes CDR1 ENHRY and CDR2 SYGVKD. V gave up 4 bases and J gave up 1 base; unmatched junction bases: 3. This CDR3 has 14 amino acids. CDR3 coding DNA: TGTGCCATCAGTGGAGCTAGCGGCCAAGAGACCCAGTACTTC. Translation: CAISGASGQETQYF.

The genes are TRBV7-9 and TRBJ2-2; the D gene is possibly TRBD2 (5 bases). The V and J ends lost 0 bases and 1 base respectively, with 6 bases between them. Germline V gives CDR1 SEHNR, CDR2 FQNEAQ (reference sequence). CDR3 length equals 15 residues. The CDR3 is CASSLAGRNTGELFF. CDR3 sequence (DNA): TGTGCCAGCAGCTTAGCGGGGAGGAACACCGGGGAGCTGTTTTTT. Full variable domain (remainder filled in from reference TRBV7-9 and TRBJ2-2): DTGVSQNPRHKITKRGQNVTFRCDPISEHNRLYWYRQTLGQGPEFLTYFQNEAQLEKSRLLSDRFSAERPKGSFSTLEIQRTEQGDSAMYLCASSLAGRNTGELFFGEGSRLTVL.